The rows below give T cell receptor beta chains drawn from one sample of a study of T-cell reconstitution after alpha-beta-depleted transplantation in children. TCRdb used MiXCR to reprocess the PCR reads, holding one entry per CDR3 protein. Here the sample spans 500,000 to 750,000 distinct CDR3 sequences, 25% to 30% being singletons. Sample: PBMCs, taken before TCRalphabeta/CD19-depleted stem cell transplant. The receptor set was obtained from a boy younger than two with Wiskott-Aldrich syndrome, due to receive a stem cell transplant. Each CDR3 is given with its conserved first and last residue. A D gene is named only where the DNA matches it firmly. Only some rows state a clone size, as once, few, many or a class for expanded clones.

TRBV12-3/TRBV12-4	TRBJ1-1	TRBD1	few	CASRRDRVHTEAFF	TGTGCCAGCAGGCGAGACAGGGTACACACTGAAGCTTTCTTT
TRBV5-1	TRBJ2-5	-	few	CASSRGRAGAQETQYF	TGCGCCAGCAGCAGGGGCCGGGCGGGGGCACAAGAGACCCAGTACTTC
TRBV20-1	TRBJ2-7	TRBD2	few	CSARALSGQSYEQYF	TGCAGTGCTAGAGCCCTTAGCGGGCAGTCCTACGAGCAGTACTTC
TRBV7-2	TRBJ2-7	TRBD2	-	CASSWGLAGVNEQYF	TGTGCCAGCAGCTGGGGACTAGCGGGAGTAAACGAGCAGTACTTC
TRBV15	TRBJ2-5	TRBD1	-	CATSRGVGTEETQYF	TGTGCCACCAGCAGAGGCGTCGGGACAGAAGAGACCCAGTACTTC
TRBV7-3	TRBJ2-1	TRBD2	-	CASSALAGSMMNEQFF	TGTGCCAGCAGCGCCCTAGCGGGAAGCATGATGAATGAGCAGTTCTTC
TRBV29-1	TRBJ1-1	TRBD1	-	CSVRDRGFVEAFF	TGCAGCGTGAGGGACAGGGGGTTTGTTGAAGCTTTCTTT
TRBV3-1	TRBJ2-3	-	-	CASSQETLASDTQYF	TGTGCCAGCAGCCAAGAAACCCTAGCATCAGATACGCAGTATTTT
TRBV2	TRBJ2-1	-	few	CASSVVGEAYNEQFF	TGTGCCAGCAGTGTCGTGGGAGAGGCCTACAATGAGCAGTTCTTC
TRBV7-9	TRBJ2-1	-	few	CASSWGTDNEQFF	TGTGCCAGCAGCTGGGGGACCGACAATGAGCAGTTCTTT
TRBV27	TRBJ2-7	-	-	CASSFDYQAYEQYF	TGTGCCAGCAGTTTTGACTACCAAGCCTACGAGCAGTACTTC
TRBV5-5	TRBJ2-5	-	-	CASSLGVRAYQETQYF	TGTGCCAGCAGCTTGGGGGTCCGAGCGTACCAAGAGACCCAGTACTTC
TRBV9	TRBJ2-3	-	-	CASSAIARTDTQYF	TGTGCCAGCAGCGCAATAGCGCGCACAGATACGCAGTATTTT
TRBV29-1	TRBJ2-1	-	few	CSVDSREWYEQFF	TGCAGCGTTGATTCTCGGGAGTGGTATGAGCAGTTCTTC
TRBV5-1	TRBJ2-4	TRBD2	-	CASSESGSGSGLLLAKNIQYF	TGCGCCAGCAGCGAAAGTGGAAGCGGGAGTGGCCTTCTACTAGCCAAAAACATTCAGTACTTC
TRBV29-1	TRBJ2-3	TRBD1	-	CSVEDRGGADTQYF	TGCAGCGTTGAGGACAGGGGAGGGGCAGATACGCAGTATTTT
TRBV20-1	TRBJ2-1	TRBD2	-	CCAPDFSGSFRYNEQFF	TGCTGTGCTCCCGATTTTAGCGGGAGTTTCAGGTACAATGAGCAGTTCTTC
TRBV20-1	TRBJ2-7	TRBD2	few	CSARDGRVYEQYF	TGCAGTGCTAGAGATGGGAGGGTCTACGAGCAGTACTTC
TRBV10-3	TRBJ2-5	-	-	CAISESSAGETQYF	TGTGCCATCAGTGAGTCAAGCGCAGGGGAGACCCAGTACTTC
TRBV5-5	TRBJ2-1	TRBD2	few	CASSLEPAGVYEQFF	TGTGCCAGCAGCTTGGAGCCAGCGGGAGTATATGAGCAGTTCTTC
TRBV12-3/TRBV12-4	TRBJ2-1	TRBD2	-	CASSPRTSRRWYNEQFF	TGTGCCAGCAGCCCCAGGACTAGCCGAAGGTGGTACAATGAGCAGTTCTTC
TRBV7-3	TRBJ2-1	TRBD2	-	CASSSRGEREGYNEQFF	TGTGCCAGCAGCTCCAGGGGAGAGCGGGAGGGTTACAATGAGCAGTTCTTC
TRBV5-1	TRBJ2-3	-	many	CASSLERGLTDTQYF	TGCGCCAGCAGCTTGGAACGGGGGCTCACAGATACGCAGTATTTT
TRBV27	TRBJ2-7	-	-	CASSLYRKGLNEQYF	TGTGCCAGCAGTTTATACAGAAAGGGGCTCAACGAGCAGTACTTC
TRBV20-1	TRBJ2-7	TRBD1	-	CSARPGTVDEGEQYF	TGCAGTGCTAGGCCCGGGACAGTGGACGAGGGGGAGCAGTACTTC
TRBV4-1	TRBJ1-4	TRBD1	few	CASSQHRGRVATNEKLFF	TGCGCCAGCAGCCAGCACAGGGGACGGGTTGCAACTAATGAAAAACTGTTTTTT
TRBV24-1	TRBJ2-1	TRBD1	-	CATSDPDRYEQFF	TGTGCCACCAGTGACCCGGACAGGTACGAGCAGTTCTTC
TRBV5-5	TRBJ2-3	-	few	CASSLGRDPFGDTQYF	TGTGCCAGCAGCTTGGGACGGGACCCCTTTGGGGATACGCAGTATTTT
TRBV5-1	TRBJ2-1	-	-	CASSLDYRDSNEQFF	TGCGCCAGCAGCTTGGATTACCGGGACTCCAATGAGCAGTTCTTC
TRBV5-1	TRBJ2-5	-	-	CASSLDPAETQYF	TGCGCCAGCAGCTTGGACCCGGCAGAGACCCAGTACTTC
TRBV7-9	TRBJ1-2	-	-	CASSLAAGETGGYTF	TGTGCCAGCAGCTTAGCGGCAGGCGAAACGGGAGGCTACACCTTC
TRBV6-1	TRBJ2-7	TRBD1	-	CASFDRVFYEQYF	TGTGCCAGCTTTGACAGGGTTTTCTACGAGCAGTACTTC
TRBV30	TRBJ2-2	-	-	CAWSVLTNTGELFF	TGTGCCTGGAGTGTCCTCACTAACACCGGGGAGCTGTTTTTT
TRBV4-2	TRBJ2-7	-	few	CASSQDTYEQYF	TGTGCCAGCAGCCAAGATACCTACGAGCAGTACTTC
TRBV3-1	TRBJ1-3	TRBD1	few	CASSHGTGGNTIYF	TGTGCCAGCAGCCATGGGACAGGCGGAAACACCATATATTTT
TRBV29-1	TRBJ2-1	-	few	CSVASANYNEQFF	TGCAGCGTCGCTAGCGCCAACTACAATGAGCAGTTCTTC
TRBV29-1	TRBJ2-1	TRBD2	-	CSVVAGGGNNEQFF	TGCAGCGTCGTAGCGGGAGGGGGGAACAATGAGCAGTTCTTC
TRBV5-1	TRBJ2-2	TRBD1	-	CASSLGTAPSNTGELFF	TGCGCCAGCAGCTTAGGGACAGCCCCTTCGAACACCGGGGAGCTGTTTTTT
TRBV7-9	TRBJ2-6	-	few	CASSLETASGANVLTF	TGTGCCAGCAGCTTAGAAACGGCCTCTGGGGCCAACGTCCTGACTTTC
TRBV24-1	TRBJ2-1	TRBD2	many	CATSPSGRKYNEQFF	TGTGCCACCAGTCCTAGCGGGAGAAAGTACAATGAGCAGTTCTTC
TRBV12-3/TRBV12-4	TRBJ2-1	-	many	CASSLFNVAGSSYNEQFF	TGTGCCAGCAGTTTATTTAACGTCGCGGGGTCCTCCTACAATGAGCAGTTCTTC
TRBV20-1	TRBJ2-2	TRBD2	-	CSARRGGRATGELFF	TGCAGTGCTAGGAGGGGCGGGAGGGCCACCGGGGAGCTGTTTTTT
TRBV27	TRBJ1-1	TRBD1	few	CASIRTGSNTEAFF	TGTGCCAGCATTCGGACAGGTTCGAACACTGAAGCTTTCTTT
TRBV20-1	TRBJ2-5	-	-	CSALSRDIQETQYF	TGCAGTGCTCTTTCACGGGACATCCAAGAGACCCAGTACTTC
TRBV5-1	TRBJ2-1	TRBD2	-	CASSYPGLAGGPFYNEQFF	TGCGCCAGCAGCTACCCGGGACTAGCGGGAGGGCCTTTCTACAATGAGCAGTTCTTC
TRBV28	TRBJ2-3	-	-	CASSKDRRADTQYF	TGTGCCAGCAGTAAAGACAGGCGTGCAGATACGCAGTATTTT
TRBV20-1	TRBJ1-4	-	-	CSARRVATNEKLFF	TGCAGTGCTAGGCGGGTGGCAACTAATGAAAAACTGTTTTTT
TRBV5-1	TRBJ2-7	TRBD1	few	CASRKIAETGEQYF	TGCGCCAGCAGAAAGATAGCCGAGACAGGGGAGCAGTACTTC
TRBV20-1	TRBJ2-3	TRBD2	-	CSARGIAGGRNTQYF	TGCAGTGCTAGAGGAATAGCGGGAGGGCGAAATACGCAGTATTTT
TRBV24-1	TRBJ2-3	-	few	CATSARGNTDTQYF	TGTGCCACCAGTGCCCGGGGTAACACAGATACGCAGTATTTT
TRBV7-2	TRBJ1-1	TRBD1	-	CASSPRTGREAFF	TGTGCCAGCAGCCCCCGGACAGGCAGAGAAGCTTTCTTT
TRBV7-6	TRBJ2-1	-	-	CASSLGASYNEQFF	TGTGCCAGCAGCTTAGGAGCTTCCTACAATGAGCAGTTCTTC
TRBV9	TRBJ1-1	-	few	CASSASGTRNTEAFF	TGTGCCAGCAGCGCGTCCGGGACAAGGAACACTGAAGCTTTCTTT
TRBV20-1	TRBJ2-3	-	-	CSATTGATDTQYF	TGCAGTGCTACAACCGGGGCCACAGATACGCAGTATTTT